The 21 T cell receptor beta chains listed next were all sequenced from one sample in a study of blood T cell repertoires in COVID-19. Assay: immunoSEQ multiplex PCR; the TCRdb copy retains only in-frame clones and omits some. The table lists roughly 230,000 clones, 65% to 85% of them singletons. The specimen sequenced was peripheral blood. These receptors were obtained from a man aged 50-60 years with active or convalescent COVID-19.

The V gene is TRBV7-9, the J gene TRBJ1-1; unclear D gene. V dropped 2 bases and J dropped 4 bases, with 14 bases sitting between them. The germline V gene encodes CDR1 SEHNR and CDR2 FQNEAQ (reference sequence). The CDR3 has 15 amino acids. The CDR3 bases are TGTGCCAGCAGCTTACACTCTGGCGGGTCCACTGAAGCTTTCTTT. Protein sequence: CASSLHSGGSTEAFF.

The chain links TRBV7-2 to TRBJ1-2; maybe TRBD1 (5 bases). Germline loops: CDR1 SGHTA, CDR2 FQGNSA. V was trimmed by 5 bases and J by 4 bases, leaving 17 bases between them. The CDR3 has 15 amino acids. CDR3 in amino acids: CASSQGLITSYGYTF. The DNA for the CDR3 is TGTGCCAGCAGCCAGGGCCTAATTACCAGCTATGGCTACACCTTC.

V and J are TRBV6-5 and TRBJ2-1; TRBD2 aligns across 11 bases. This CDR3 region has 14 residues. The V and J ends lost 6 bases and 12 bases, in that order; junction bases with no gene match: 10. The germline V gene encodes CDR1 MNHEY and CDR2 SVGAGI. The CDR3 DNA sequence: TGTGCCAGCAGGTCCGGTACTAGCGGGGGCGGGCAGTTCTTC. Translated, it gives CASRSGTSGGGQFF.

The rearrangement links TRBV20-1 to TRBJ2-7; D might be TRBD1 (5 bases). This CDR3 is 14 amino acids long. The germline V gene has CDR1 DFQATT and CDR2 SNEGSKA (reference sequence). V was trimmed by 3 bases and J by 5 bases, leaving 17 bases between them. The CDR3 here is CSASNKGPLDEQYF. The CDR3 coding sequence is TGCAGTGCTAGTAATAAGGGGCCGCTGGACGAGCAGTACTTC.

This clone was recorded once. V and J are TRBV3-1 (or the pseudogene TRBV3-2) and TRBJ2-7, with 11 bases aligning to TRBD1. V trimming: 3 bases; J trimming: 7 bases; junction bases outside the gene matches: 5. CDR3 length equals 14 residues. Germline lookup yields CDR1 LGHDT and CDR2 YNNKEL (reference sequence). The CDR3 spells CASSHGGTGGEQYF. DNA of the CDR3: TGTGCCAGCAGCCATGGGGGGACAGGGGGTGAGCAGTACTTC.

The chain joins TRBV7-6 to TRBJ2-3; D perhaps matches TRBD2 (6 bases). Germline CDR1 is SGHVS and CDR2 is FNYEAQ. The length of the CDR3 is 18 residues. Trimming stripped 1 base from V and 0 bases from J, with 17 bases between. CDR3 nucleotides: TGTGCCAGCAGCTTAGGGTCGCGGGGAGCGATGAGCACAGATACGCAGTATTTT. It specifies CASSLGSRGAMSTDTQYF.

The chain carries TRBV5-1 and TRBJ2-7; 7 bases fit TRBD2. Trimming took 7 bases from V and 0 from J; bases not matched to a gene: 7. Germline V gene sequence: CDR1 SGHRS, CDR2 YFSETQ. CDR3 length: 14 residues. The CDR3 DNA sequence: TGCGCCAGCCGTAGGGAGGGTTCCTCCTACGAGCAGTACTTC. It codes for CASRREGSSYEQYF. The full variable domain, in which reference TRBV5-1 and TRBJ2-7 provide the parts outside the CDR3, is KAGVTQTPRYLIKTRGQQVTLSCSPISGHRSVSWYQQTPGQGLQFLFEYFSETQRNKGNFPGRFSGRQFSNSRSEMNVSTLELGDSALYLCASRREGSSYEQYFGPGTRLTVT.

This chain links TRBV3-1 (or the pseudogene TRBV3-2) with TRBJ1-2, with 7 bases fitting TRBD1. CDR1 and CDR2 from the germline V gene are LGHDT and YNNKEL (reference sequence). Germline trimming cut 0 bases from V and 5 bases from J; bases unmatched to any gene: 0. This CDR3 is built from 13 residues. The CDR3 bases are TGTGCCAGCAGCCAAGAACAGGGGTATGGCTACACCTTC. As protein: CASSQEQGYGYTF.

This clone was seen a handful of times. This rearrangement joins TRBV6-5 to TRBJ1-4; no reliable D call. Germline CDR1 MNHEY, CDR2 SVGAGI. V was pared by 0 bases and J by 5 bases, with 10 bases between. The CDR3 contains 15 residues. CDR3: CASSYSNPGNEKLFF. CDR3 coding DNA: TGTGCCAGCAGTTACTCGAATCCAGGAAATGAAAAACTGTTTTTT.

The chain recombines TRBV5-4 with TRBJ2-1; TRBD2 aligns across 8 bases. CDR3 size: 16 residues. Germline V gene sequence: CDR1 SGHNT, CDR2 YYREEE (reference sequence). The J segment lost 1 base and the V segment lost 4 bases, leaving 7 bases of the junction unmatched. CDR3 loop: CASSLDGGASYNEQFF. CDR3 in DNA: TGTGCCAGCAGCCTTGACGGGGGGGCGTCCTACAATGAGCAGTTCTTC. Combining the CDR3 with reference TRBV5-4 and TRBJ2-1 gives the whole variable domain ETGVTQSPTHLIKTRGQQVTLRCSSQSGHNTVSWYQQALGQGPQFIFQYYREEENGRGNFPPRFSGLQFPNYSSELNVNALELDDSALYLCASSLDGGASYNEQFFGPGTRLTVL.

The chain recombines TRBV27 with TRBJ1-4; weak D call: TRBD1 (6 bases). The germline CDR1 and CDR2 sequences are MNHEY and SMNVEV (reference sequence). V was pared by 6 bases and J by 8 bases, with 13 bases between. The CDR3 contains 13 residues. The DNA for the CDR3 is TGTGCCAGCAGGATAACAGGGAGAGAAAAACTGTTTTTT. Its translation: CASRITGREKLFF.

This clone was detected only once. CDR3: CASSPKTGTKAFF. The CDR3 DNA reads as TGTGCCAGCAGTCCTAAGACAGGAACCAAAGCTTTCTTT. The rearrangement uses TRBV3-1 (or the pseudogene TRBV3-2) and TRBJ1-1; D is possibly TRBD1 (6 bases). The germline V gene encodes CDR1 LGHDT and CDR2 YNNKEL (reference sequence). Trimming cost V 6 bases and J 9 bases, with 17 bases left between them. The CDR3 loop spans 13 amino acids.

This clone was observed a few times. The V and J genes are TRBV28 and TRBJ2-3, with TRBD2 identical over 8 bases. The junction had 8 bases not matched to a gene; V was cut back by 3 bases and J by 0 bases. From germline, CDR1 is MDHEN and CDR2 SYDVKM. This CDR3 contains 17 residues. CDR3 region: CASSFVGGGGSTDTQYF. For the CDR3, the DNA is TGTGCCAGCAGTTTCGTAGGAGGCGGGGGGAGCACAGATACGCAGTATTTT.

The V and J genes are TRBV6-2 or TRBV6-3 and TRBJ2-1; a weak D match, TRBD1 (5 bases). The V end was cut by 5 bases, the J end by 6 bases, with 17 bases between. Germline assignment: CDR1 MNHEY and CDR2 SVGEGT. The CDR3 is 15 amino acids. CDR3 nucleotides: TGTGCCAGCAGTCAGGGTCCGGCGACGCGCAATGAGCAGTTCTTC. It translates to CASSQGPATRNEQFF.

The rearrangement joins TRBV23-1 to TRBJ2-1; D not certain. TRBV23-1 is known as an ORF, though its function is uncertain. Trimming shortened V by 8 bases and J by 0 bases, and 17 bases separated the two germline ends. The CDR3 is 16 amino acids. The CDR3 here is CASSVSNECSYNEQFF. CDR3 nucleotides: TGCGCCAGCTCAGTCTCGAACGAATGCTCCTACAATGAGCAGTTCTTC.

This sequence joins TRBV11-2 and TRBJ1-4, with a tentative D call TRBD1 (6 bases). Per germline, CDR1 SGHAT and CDR2 FQNNGV. CDR3 length: 14 residues. V lost 3 bases and J lost 4, with 9 bases in between. The CDR3 bases are TGTGCCAGCAGCTTCGGGACAAGTAATGAAAAACTGTTTTTT. Translating it yields CASSFGTSNEKLFF.

V usage is TRBV6-2 or TRBV6-3 and J usage is TRBJ1-2; D might be TRBD1 (6 bases). Trimming cost V 2 bases and J 2 bases, with 9 bases left between them. The CDR3 sequence is 14 residues long. From germline, CDR1 is MNHEY and CDR2 SVGEGT. As DNA, the CDR3 is TGTGCCAGCAGTTACCAGGGGATAAACTATGGCTACACCTTC. This sequence encodes CASSYQGINYGYTF.

This clone was detected only once. This chain uses TRBV27 with TRBJ2-2, with D tentatively TRBD1 (5 bases). V lost 1 base to trimming and J lost 7 bases, with 10 bases between them. CDR1 and CDR2 from the germline V gene are MNHEY and SMNVEV (reference sequence). The CDR3 length is 14 residues. CDR3 nucleotides: TGTGCCAGCAGTTTATGGGGCGCGGACGGGGAGCTGTTTTTT. As protein: CASSLWGADGELFF.

The gene calls are TRBV7-9 and TRBJ2-7, with no clear D. V was trimmed by 2 bases and J by 3 bases, leaving 11 bases between them. Per germline, CDR1 SEHNR and CDR2 FQNEAQ (reference sequence). CDR3 length: 14 residues. The DNA for the CDR3 is TGTGCCAGCAGCTTATCGCGGCAGAACTACGAGCAGTACTTC. Residues: CASSLSRQNYEQYF.

This clone was picked up one time. V is TRBV7-8 and J is TRBJ1-4, with TRBD1 identical over 8 bases. This CDR3 comprises 15 residues. V gave up 5 bases and J gave up 5 bases; unmatched junction bases: 7. Germline CDR1 SGHVS, CDR2 FQNEAQ. The chain's CDR3 is CASSPPGQANEKLFF. CDR3 sequence (DNA): TGTGCCAGCAGCCCCCCGGGACAGGCCAATGAAAAACTGTTTTTT.

This clone was seen a handful of times. The rearrangement joins TRBV4-1 to TRBJ1-6; 9 bases match TRBD1. Germline CDR1 reads MGHRA; CDR2 reads YSYEKL. The ends lost 4 bases at V and 8 bases at J; junction bases unmatched: 9. The CDR3 is made up of 16 amino acids. The CDR3 coding sequence is TGCGCCAGCAGCCCGATCGGGGACAGGGAATATTCACCCCTCCACTTT. Residues: CASSPIGDREYSPLHF.